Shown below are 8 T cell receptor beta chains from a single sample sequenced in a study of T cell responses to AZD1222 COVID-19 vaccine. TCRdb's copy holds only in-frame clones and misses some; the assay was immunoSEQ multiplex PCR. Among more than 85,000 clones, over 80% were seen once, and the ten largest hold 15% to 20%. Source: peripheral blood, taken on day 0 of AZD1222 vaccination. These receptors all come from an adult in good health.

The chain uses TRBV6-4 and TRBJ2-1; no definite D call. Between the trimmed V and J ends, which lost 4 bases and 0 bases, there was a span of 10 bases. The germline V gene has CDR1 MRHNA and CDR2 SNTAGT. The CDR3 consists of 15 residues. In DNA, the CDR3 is TGTGCCAGCAGTGGGACGCCGAGCTCCTACAATGAGCAGTTCTTC. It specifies CASSGTPSSYNEQFF.

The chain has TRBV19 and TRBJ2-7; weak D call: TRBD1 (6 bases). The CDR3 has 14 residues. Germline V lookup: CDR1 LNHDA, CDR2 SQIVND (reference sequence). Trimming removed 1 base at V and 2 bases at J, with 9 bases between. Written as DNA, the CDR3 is TGTGCCAGTAGTATAGTGGCAGGGGCCTACGAGCAGTACTTC. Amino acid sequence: CASSIVAGAYEQYF.

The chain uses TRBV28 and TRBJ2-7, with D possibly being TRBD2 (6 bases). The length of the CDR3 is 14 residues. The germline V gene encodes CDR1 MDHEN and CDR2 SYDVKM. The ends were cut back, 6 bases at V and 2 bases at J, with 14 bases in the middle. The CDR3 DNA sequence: TGTGCCAGCAGCCTGGGACGGGGGACCTACGAGCAGTACTTC. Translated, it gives CASSLGRGTYEQYF.

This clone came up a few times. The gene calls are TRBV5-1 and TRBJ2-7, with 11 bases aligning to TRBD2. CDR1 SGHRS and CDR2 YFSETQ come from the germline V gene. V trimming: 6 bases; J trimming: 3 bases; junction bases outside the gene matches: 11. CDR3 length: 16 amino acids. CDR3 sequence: CASNSLTSGSGYEQYF. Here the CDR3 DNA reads TGCGCCAGCAACTCCCTCACTAGCGGGAGTGGCTACGAGCAGTACTTC.

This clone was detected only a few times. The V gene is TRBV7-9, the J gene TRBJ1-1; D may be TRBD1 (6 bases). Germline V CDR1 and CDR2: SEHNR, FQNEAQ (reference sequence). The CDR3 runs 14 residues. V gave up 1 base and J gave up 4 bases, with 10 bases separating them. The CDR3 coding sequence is TGTGCCAGCAGCTTAGAGAGAGGGGGCACTGAAGCTTTCTTT. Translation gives CASSLERGGTEAFF.

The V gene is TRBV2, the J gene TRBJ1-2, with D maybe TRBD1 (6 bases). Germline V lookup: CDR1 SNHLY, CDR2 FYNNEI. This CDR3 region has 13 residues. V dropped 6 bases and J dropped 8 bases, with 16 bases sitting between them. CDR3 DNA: TGTGCCAGCAGCCAGGGGCTGAAGGGAGGCTACACCTTC. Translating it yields CASSQGLKGGYTF.

The CDR3 DNA is TGTGCCAGCAGCTTGGGACAGGGGTACGAGACCCAGTACTTC. Residues: CASSLGQGYETQYF. The V and J genes are TRBV7-9 and TRBJ2-5; 10 bases map to TRBD1. Trimming took 3 bases from V and 5 from J; bases not matched to a gene: 3. The CDR3 loop spans 14 amino acids. Germline CDR1 and CDR2: SEHNR and FQNEAQ (reference sequence).

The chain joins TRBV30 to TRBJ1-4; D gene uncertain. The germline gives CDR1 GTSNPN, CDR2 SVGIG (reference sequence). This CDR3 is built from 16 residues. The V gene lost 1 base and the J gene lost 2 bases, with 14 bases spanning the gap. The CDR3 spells CAWSEIRSFTNEKLFF. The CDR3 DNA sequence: TGTGCCTGGAGTGAGATTCGAAGCTTCACTAATGAAAAACTGTTTTTT.